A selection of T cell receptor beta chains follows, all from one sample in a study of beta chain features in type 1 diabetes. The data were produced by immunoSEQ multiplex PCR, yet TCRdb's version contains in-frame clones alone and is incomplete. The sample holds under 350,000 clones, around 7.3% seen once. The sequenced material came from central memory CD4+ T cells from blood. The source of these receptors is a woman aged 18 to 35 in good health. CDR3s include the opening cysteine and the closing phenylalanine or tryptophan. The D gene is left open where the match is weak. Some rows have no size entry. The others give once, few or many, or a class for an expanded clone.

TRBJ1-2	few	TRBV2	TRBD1	TGTGCCAGCGGCGACAGGGGCTATGGCTACACCTTC	CASGDRGYGYTF
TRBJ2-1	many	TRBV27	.	TGTGCCAGCAGTTTCACCAGGGTGTCGACCAATGAGCAGTTCTTC	CASSFTRVSTNEQFF
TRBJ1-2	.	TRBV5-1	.	TGCGCCAGCAGGTTTCAGACTTCCTATGGCTACACCTTC	CASRFQTSYGYTF
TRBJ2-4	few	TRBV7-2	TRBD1	TGTGCCAGCAGCCAGGGGGTCCCGATCCTAGACATTCAGTACTTC	CASSQGVPILDIQYF
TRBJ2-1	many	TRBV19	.	TGTGCCAGTAGTATTAGCTCCTACAATGAGCAGTTCTTC	CASSISSYNEQFF
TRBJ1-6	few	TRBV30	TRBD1	TGTGCCTGGAGCGGGACAGGGTATTCACCCCTCCACTTT	CAWSGTGYSPLHF
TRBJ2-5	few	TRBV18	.	TGTGCCAGCTCACCACCATCCCCTCAAGAGACCCAGTACTTC	CASSPPSPQETQYF
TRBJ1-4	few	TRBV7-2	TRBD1	TGTGCCAGCAGCTTACCCCGGGACAGGGGTGAAAAACTGTTTTTT	CASSLPRDRGEKLFF
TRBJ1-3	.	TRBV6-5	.	TGTGCCAGCAGCCTTACCACTGTCTCTGGAAACACCATATATTTT	CASSLTTVSGNTIYF
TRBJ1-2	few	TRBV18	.	TGTGCCAGCTCACCAACAGGGATGGGGGCCTATGGCTACACCTTC	CASSPTGMGAYGYTF
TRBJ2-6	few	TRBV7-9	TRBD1	TGTGCCAGCAGCTCGGACAGGGATTCTGGGGCCAACGTCCTGACTTTC	CASSSDRDSGANVLTF
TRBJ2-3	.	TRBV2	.	TGTGCCAGCAGTGAAGCTCCCGATACGCAGTATTTT	CASSEAPDTQYF
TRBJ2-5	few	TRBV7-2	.	TGTGCCAGCAGCTTCGTCGGGGGGCCGGCAGAGACCCAGTACTTC	CASSFVGGPAETQYF
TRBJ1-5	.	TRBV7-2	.	TGTGCCAGCAGCTCAGCGGGGGGAGTTCAGCCCCAGCATTTT	CASSSAGGVQPQHF
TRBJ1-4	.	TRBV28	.	TGTGCCAGCAGTTTCTCGGGAGGGCCAACTAATGAAAAACTGTTTTTT	CASSFSGGPTNEKLFF